A single sample is the source of the 15 T cell receptor beta chains below, sequenced in a study of beta chain features in type 1 diabetes. General study findings and limits: Patients with Type 1 diabetes showed moderately but significantly shorter TCRB CDR3s in all four CD4+ subsets.

These receptors lack a known antigen. The authors reverse transcribed all of the isolated RNA, so sequencing captured expressed TCRB transcripts. Generated by immunoSEQ multiplex PCR, the TCRdb table keeps only in-frame clones and is missing some. Of 600,000 to 750,000 clones in the sample, roughly 12% were seen once. The sequenced sample consisted of naive CD4+ T cells from blood. Receptors originate from a man aged 25 to 40 with type 1 diabetes.

This clone was detected a few times. The rearrangement joins TRBV2 to TRBJ2-3; perhaps D is TRBD1 or TRBD2 (5 bases each). The V end lost 7 bases, the J end lost 0 bases, and 17 bases lay between the germline ends. This CDR3 has 16 amino acids. Germline V CDR1 and CDR2: SNHLY, FYNNEI. CDR3 amino acids: CASTEQGAFSTDTQYF. As DNA, the CDR3 is TGTGCCAGCACCGAGCAGGGAGCATTTAGCACAGATACGCAGTATTTT.

The V and J genes are TRBV18 and TRBJ1-2; 8 bases agree with TRBD1. CDR1 is KGHSH, CDR2 LQKENI, per germline. V gave up 0 bases and J gave up 8 bases; unmatched junction bases: 2. This CDR3 region has 13 residues. The CDR3 bases are TGTGCCAGCTCACCACCGACAGGGGTCGGCTACACCTTC. Translation: CASSPPTGVGYTF.

This clone occurred a few times. The chain carries TRBV18 and TRBJ1-2; 7 bases are a match to TRBD1. Per germline, CDR1 KGHSH and CDR2 LQKENI. With V trimmed by 5 bases and J by 6 bases, 9 bases remained unmatched. This CDR3 has 14 residues. CDR3 sequence (DNA): TGTGCCAGCTCATACAGGGGCGGCAGTGATGGCTACACCTTC. It is translated as CASSYRGGSDGYTF.

This clone was seen a handful of times. The chain joins TRBV2 to TRBJ1-1; TRBD1 might be the D (5 bases). The CDR3 extends over 11 amino acids. Trimming stripped 11 bases from V and 4 bases from J, with 11 bases between. The germline V gene encodes CDR1 SNHLY and CDR2 FYNNEI. The DNA of the CDR3 is TGTGCCCCGACAGCAGGCACTGAAGCTTTCTTT. This gives the protein CAPTAGTEAFF.

The rearrangement uses TRBV6-1 and TRBJ2-4; D gene unclear. This CDR3 is built from 11 residues. Germline lookup yields CDR1 MNHNS and CDR2 SASEGT. V lost 6 bases to trimming and J lost 4 bases, with 4 bases between them. For the CDR3, the DNA is TGTGCCAGCAGAGCGAAAAACATTCAGTACTTC. The encoded protein is CASRAKNIQYF.

Only a few counts were recorded for this clone. The J gene is TRBJ2-5, the V gene TRBV5-6; D perhaps matches TRBD2 (5 bases). The CDR3 totals 16 residues. V was pared by 3 bases and J by 4 bases, with 19 bases between. Looked up from germline, CDR1 is SGHDT and CDR2 is YYEEEE. The CDR3 loop reads CASSSGGRGFVETQYF. Written as DNA, the CDR3 is TGTGCCAGCAGCTCCGGCGGTCGGGGTTTTGTAGAGACCCAGTACTTC.

The table lists this clone with a few counts. The J gene is TRBJ1-2, the V gene TRBV7-3; 10 bases align to TRBD1. Germline trimming cut 5 bases from V and 5 bases from J; bases unmatched to any gene: 5. CDR1 and CDR2 from the germline V gene are SGHTA and FQGTGA. The CDR3 sequence is 14 residues long. The CDR3 protein is CASSTGTGEYGYTF. The CDR3 DNA is TGTGCCAGCAGCACCGGGACAGGGGAATATGGCTACACCTTC.

The chain uses TRBV28 and TRBJ2-3; D is ambiguous. The ends were cut back, 1 base at V and 4 bases at J, with 6 bases in the middle. Germline V gene sequence: CDR1 MDHEN, CDR2 SYDVKM. The CDR3 runs to 13 residues. This CDR3 is CASSLSGPDTQYF. The CDR3 DNA reads as TGTGCCAGCAGTTTATCTGGACCAGATACGCAGTATTTT. The entire variable domain, with the rest obtained from reference TRBV28 and TRBJ2-3, is as follows: DVKVTQSSRYLVKRTGEKVFLECVQDMDHENMFWYRQDPGLGLRLIYFSYDVKMKEKGDIPEGYSVSREKKERFSLILESASTNQTSMYLCASSLSGPDTQYFGPGTRLTVL.

This chain joins TRBV5-1 and TRBJ2-3; no clear D gene. CDR1 is SGHRS and CDR2 is YFSETQ in the germline V gene. V was pared by 0 bases and J by 0 bases, with 5 bases between. This CDR3 has 14 amino acids. Here the CDR3 reads CASSLDDSTDTQYF. The CDR3 coding sequence is TGCGCCAGCAGCTTGGACGACAGCACAGATACGCAGTATTTT.

V gene TRBV7-9 combines with J gene TRBJ1-3; D call uncertain. Deletions cut 1 base from V and 3 bases from J, with 10 bases between. The CDR3 has 15 amino acids. Germline loops: CDR1 SEHNR, CDR2 FQNEAQ (reference sequence). CDR3 sequence (DNA): TGTGCCAGCAGCTTAGGAGTATCGCTTGGAAACACCATATATTTT. It codes for CASSLGVSLGNTIYF.

CDR3 nucleotides: TGTGCCAGCAGATGGGCAGGGGGCGACCCATCTGAAGCAACTAATGAAAAACTGTTTTTT. This sequence encodes CASRWAGGDPSEATNEKLFF. The chain carries TRBV21-1 and TRBJ1-4; TRBD1, the D gene given by the table, was not confirmed from the DNA. TRBV21-1 counts as a pseudogene. The CDR3 is 20 residues long.

The V call is TRBV5-1, the J call TRBJ2-3, with D perhaps matching TRBD2 (6 bases). Trimming pared 4 bases from V and 1 base from J, leaving 16 bases between. This CDR3 has 16 amino acids. Germline loops: CDR1 SGHRS, CDR2 YFSETQ. The CDR3 coding sequence is TGCGCCAGCAGCCCGGAGGGGCAGGGACGCACAGATACGCAGTATTTT. Its protein is CASSPEGQGRTDTQYF.

This clone came up a few times. V and J are TRBV11-2 and TRBJ2-3; no firm D call. This CDR3 region has 12 residues. V was pared by 6 bases and J by 4 bases, with 8 bases between. Germline V lookup: CDR1 SGHAT, CDR2 FQNNGV. CDR3 bases: TGTGCCAGCAGACCTACTTCAGATACGCAGTATTTT. Translating it yields CASRPTSDTQYF.

The rearrangement joins TRBV19 to TRBJ1-4; D may be TRBD1 (5 bases). V lost 5 bases and J 5 bases, leaving 15 bases between the germline ends. The V gene's germline CDR1 is LNHDA and CDR2 SQIVND (reference sequence). The CDR3 extends over 15 amino acids. The CDR3 sequence: CASSPLGAENEKLFF. As DNA, the CDR3 is TGTGCCAGTAGTCCCCTCGGGGCGGAGAATGAAAAACTGTTTTTT.

This clone has only a few counts. Germline and junction disagree at one end, which may indicate a read error. The chain joins TRBV30 to TRBJ1-2; no reliable D call. The CDR3 has 9 amino acids. CDR1 is GTSNPN, CDR2 SVGIG, per germline (reference sequence). The CDR3 sequence: CAWSPTWGF. In DNA form, the CDR3 reads TGTGCCTGGAGTCCGACATGGGGATTC.